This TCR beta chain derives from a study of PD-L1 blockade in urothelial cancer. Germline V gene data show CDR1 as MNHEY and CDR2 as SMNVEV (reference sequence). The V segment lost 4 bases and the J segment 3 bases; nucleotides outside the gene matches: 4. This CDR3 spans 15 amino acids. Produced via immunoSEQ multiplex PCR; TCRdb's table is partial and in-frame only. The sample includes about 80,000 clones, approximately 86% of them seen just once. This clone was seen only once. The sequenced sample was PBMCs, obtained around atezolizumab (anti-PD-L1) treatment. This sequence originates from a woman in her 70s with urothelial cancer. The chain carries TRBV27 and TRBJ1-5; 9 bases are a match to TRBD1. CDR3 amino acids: CASSWGTGLNQPQHF. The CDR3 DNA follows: TGTGCCAGCAGTTGGGGGACAGGGCTCAATCAGCCCCAGCATTTT.